This TCR beta chain was sequenced for a study of cytomegalovirus exposure and HLA in healthy donors. The PCR had 60 Vbeta and 13 Jbeta primers. This table comes from immunoSEQ multiplex PCR, and its TCRdb copy is limited to in-frame clones, with some not included. The sample holds more than 120,000 clones, over 75% seen once. This TCR came from a male donor in good health and CMV-seronegative. Sequencing used PBMCs.

The CDR3: CASTLGGKGTQYF. The CDR3 nucleotides are TGTGCCAGCACCCTTGGGGGGAAAGGGACCCAGTACTTC. The genes are TRBV28 and TRBJ2-5; D may be TRBD2 (6 bases). CDR3 length: 13 amino acids. V was pared by 7 bases and J by 7 bases, with 16 bases between. CDR1 and CDR2 from the germline V gene are MDHEN and SYDVKM.